This TCR beta chain was identified during a study of T cell responses to AZD1222 COVID-19 vaccine. As for the study in general: Analysis merged second doses at about 4 or about 12 weeks. Study outcomes and limitations: White British ancestry dominated among donors, who included more females, and clonal diversity was possibly underestimated. Spike-specific TCR breadth and depth rose after two AZD1222 doses. Regions 160-218 and 743-854 dominated among vaccine-associated CD4 TCRs spanning spike.

The CDR3 consists of 14 residues. Losses at the gene ends were 8 bases for V and 5 bases for J; bases not matched to a gene: 8. Germline V CDR1 and CDR2: SEHNR, FQNEAQ (reference sequence). About this clone: As yet, its antigen is unknown. The sample has other DNA sequences that encode this CDR3 too.

Repertoires were generated with immunoSEQ multiplex PCR, while TCRdb's copy carries only in-frame clones and drops some. The sample carries around 120,000 clones, around 85% recorded once. The sequencing here drew on peripheral blood, taken on day 0 of AZD1222 vaccination. The chain recombines TRBV7-9 with TRBJ1-4; 7 nucleotides line up with TRBD1. The receptor was derived from an adult in good health. CDR3 nucleotides: TGTGCCAGCGGGCCGGGACAGTCGAATGAAAAACTGTTTTTT. It translates to CASGPGQSNEKLFF. The full variable domain, in which reference TRBV7-9 and TRBJ1-4 provide the parts outside the CDR3, is DTGVSQNPRHKITKRGQNVTFRCDPISEHNRLYWYRQTLGQGPEFLTYFQNEAQLEKSRLLSDRFSAERPKGSFSTLEIQRTEQGDSAMYLCASGPGQSNEKLFFGSGTQLSVL.